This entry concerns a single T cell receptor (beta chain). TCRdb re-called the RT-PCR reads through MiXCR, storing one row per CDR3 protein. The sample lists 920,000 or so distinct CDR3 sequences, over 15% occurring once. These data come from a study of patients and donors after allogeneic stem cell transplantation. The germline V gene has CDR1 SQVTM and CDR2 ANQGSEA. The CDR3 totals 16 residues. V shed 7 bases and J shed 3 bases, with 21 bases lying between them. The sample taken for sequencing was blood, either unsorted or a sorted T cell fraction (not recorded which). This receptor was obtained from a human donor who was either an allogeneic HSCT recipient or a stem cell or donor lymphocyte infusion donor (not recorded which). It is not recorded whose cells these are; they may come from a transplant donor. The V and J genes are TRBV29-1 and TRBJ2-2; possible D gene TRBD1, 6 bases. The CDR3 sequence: CSASPQQGPYTGELFF. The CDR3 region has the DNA TGCAGCGCATCCCCCCAACAGGGTCCGTACACCGGGGAGCTGTTTTTT.